The 32 T cell receptor beta chains presented below share a single source sample, sequenced in a study of CD4 T cells in relation to SARS-CoV-2 and coronaviruses. These receptors have no known antigen. Profiled with immunoSEQ multiplex PCR; TCRdb holds only in-frame clones, not every one. The sample carries some 40,000 clones, roughly 85% recorded once. The specimen was naive CD4+ T cells from PBMCs, cultured in vitro. Specified subset: naive CD4+ T cells isolated by negative enrichment. These receptors were collected from an adult with COVID-19.

The chain carries TRBV7-9 and TRBJ2-7, with TRBD2 identical over 12 bases. The CDR3 loop spans 19 amino acids. Germline-derived CDR1 and CDR2 are SEHNR and FQNEAQ (reference sequence). V lost 3 bases, J lost 0 bases, and 12 bases stayed unmatched. The CDR3 protein is CASSFYGGLAGTPSYEQYF. CDR3 DNA: TGTGCCAGCAGCTTTTATGGAGGACTAGCGGGAACACCCTCCTACGAGCAGTACTTC.

This CDR3 reads CATSGNGGQGRGETQYF. CDR3 nucleotide sequence: TGTGCCACCAGTGGTAATGGCGGGCAGGGGAGAGGAGAGACCCAGTACTTC. The chain carries TRBV24-1 and TRBJ2-5; a weak D match, TRBD1 (6 bases). Trimming left V 5 bases short and J 4 bases short, with 22 bases between. The CDR3 extends over 17 amino acids. Germline lookup yields CDR1 KGHDR and CDR2 SFDVKD.

This rearrangement joins TRBV27 to TRBJ2-7; D remains ambiguous. The CDR3 totals 15 residues. CDR1 is MNHEY, CDR2 SMNVEV, per germline (reference sequence). Trimming cost V 6 bases and J 3 bases, with 18 bases left between them. CDR3 in amino acids: CASSDTPRPFYEQYF. CDR3 DNA: TGTGCCAGCAGCGATACTCCCCGGCCCTTCTACGAGCAGTACTTC.

The rearrangement joins TRBV4-1 to TRBJ1-5; 7 bases are shared with TRBD1. Germline trimming cut 1 base from V and 3 bases from J; bases unmatched to any gene: 6. Germline V lookup: CDR1 MGHRA, CDR2 YSYEKL. The CDR3 runs 16 residues. This CDR3 reads CASSQASDRPNQPQHF. The CDR3 region has the DNA TGCGCCAGCAGCCAAGCCTCGGACAGGCCCAATCAGCCCCAGCATTTT.

This clone was detected only once. The chain employs TRBV6-5 and TRBJ1-6; no firm D call. The V and J ends lost 2 bases and 6 bases respectively, with 11 bases between them. The CDR3 sequence is 15 residues long. The germline V gene has CDR1 MNHEY and CDR2 SVGAGI. The CDR3 DNA reads TGTGCCAGCAGTTACCAACTGTGGACTAATTCACCCCTCCACTTT. This encodes CASSYQLWTNSPLHF.

V and J are TRBV18 and TRBJ1-2, with TRBD1 matching 7 bases. The ends lost 5 bases at V and 6 bases at J; junction bases unmatched: 9. Per germline, CDR1 KGHSH and CDR2 LQKENI. The CDR3 spans 14 residues. CDR3 bases: TGTGCCAGCTCAGGACCGACAGGGAGTGATGGCTACACCTTC. It yields the protein CASSGPTGSDGYTF. Together with reference TRBV18 and TRBJ1-2, the CDR3 gives the full variable domain: NAGVMQNPRHLVRRRGQEARLRCSPMKGHSHVYWYRQLPEEGLKFMVYLQKENIIDESGMPKERFSAEFPKEGPSILRIQQVVRGDSAAYFCASSGPTGSDGYTFGSGTRLTVV.

V usage is TRBV4-1 and J usage is TRBJ2-2; weak D call: TRBD1 (5 bases). Trimming cost V 5 bases and J 6 bases, with 13 bases left between them. The CDR3 spans 14 residues. CDR1 and CDR2 (germline): MGHRA, YSYEKL. This chain's CDR3 is CASSLVGAPGELFF. The CDR3 DNA reads TGCGCCAGCAGCTTAGTTGGGGCTCCCGGGGAGCTGTTTTTT.

The gene calls are TRBV19 and TRBJ2-1; the D gene is possibly TRBD1 (9 bases). The germline gives CDR1 LNHDA, CDR2 SQIVND (reference sequence). Trimming took 5 bases from V and 7 from J, leaving 24 bases between them. The CDR3 has 17 residues. CDR3 DNA sequence: TGTGCCAGTAGTGTAGGGACAGGGAGAAGCGGGAGAAATGAGCAGTTCTTC. Translating gives CASSVGTGRSGRNEQFF.

This chain joins TRBV6-5 and TRBJ1-2, with D possibly being TRBD1 (5 bases). Germline CDR1 MNHEY, CDR2 SVGAGI. The CDR3 has 11 amino acids. The ends were cut back, 7 bases at V and 7 bases at J, with 10 bases in the middle. The CDR3 sequence is CASTSRGGYTF. In DNA, the CDR3 is TGTGCCAGCACTTCGAGGGGTGGCTACACCTTC.

The V and J genes are TRBV18 and TRBJ2-5; D perhaps matches TRBD1 (7 bases). The CDR3 loop spans 14 amino acids. Germline-derived CDR1 and CDR2 are KGHSH and LQKENI. V lost 3 bases to trimming and J lost 5 bases, with 13 bases between them. The CDR3 loop is CASSPETGRETQYF. In DNA, the CDR3 is TGTGCCAGCTCACCGGAGACAGGGAGGGAGACCCAGTACTTC.

The CDR3 here is CASSMTSGGDVSYEQYF. CDR3 nucleotides: TGTGCCAGTAGTATGACTTCAGGGGGCGACGTATCCTACGAGCAGTACTTC. This chain joins TRBV19 and TRBJ2-7; 8 positions match TRBD1. Germline CDR1 is LNHDA and CDR2 is SQIVND (reference sequence). The CDR3 has 17 amino acids. J was trimmed by 1 base and V by 3 bases; bases with no gene match: 11.

This sequence joins TRBV7-2 and TRBJ2-7; the match to TRBD1 covers 9 bases. CDR1 SGHTA and CDR2 FQGNSA come from the germline V gene. The CDR3 totals 15 residues. The ends lost 4 bases at V and 4 bases at J; junction bases unmatched: 8. CDR3 sequence reads: CASSSQGQGGYEQYF. The CDR3 DNA follows: TGTGCCAGCAGCTCGCAGGGACAGGGAGGTTACGAGCAGTACTTC.

This chain connects TRBV4-1 to TRBJ1-4, with a possible D match to TRBD1 (5 bases). Deletions cut 6 bases from V and 0 bases from J, with 5 bases between. This CDR3 comprises 13 residues. The V gene's germline CDR1 is MGHRA and CDR2 YSYEKL. The CDR3 bases are TGCGCCAGCAGGACAGCAACTAATGAAAAACTGTTTTTT. Translating it yields CASRTATNEKLFF.

This clone appeared once. J is TRBJ1-5 and V is TRBV2; maybe TRBD1 (5 bases). From germline, CDR1 is SNHLY and CDR2 FYNNEI. The CDR3 runs 13 residues. V shed 9 bases and J shed 1 base, with 10 bases lying between them. The CDR3 sequence: CASGGDSNQPQHF. In nucleotides, the CDR3 is TGTGCCAGTGGGGGGGACAGCAATCAGCCCCAGCATTTT.

The V call is TRBV5-1, the J call TRBJ2-2; 9 nucleotides line up with TRBD2. The CDR3 runs to 17 residues. The V gene's germline CDR1 is SGHRS and CDR2 YFSETQ. V was clipped by 1 base and J by 4 bases; unmatched bases: 8. The CDR3 DNA reads as TGCGCCAGCAGCTTGCCGGGCGGGAGGGCCGGCACCGGGGAGCTGTTTTTT. It encodes CASSLPGGRAGTGELFF.

This chain uses TRBV24-1 with TRBJ2-5, with D possibly TRBD1 on 5 matching bases. Germline V lookup: CDR1 KGHDR, CDR2 SFDVKD. V dropped 4 bases and J dropped 4 bases, with 15 bases sitting between them. This CDR3 is 15 amino acids long. CDR3 amino acids: CATSESIQVPETQYF. The DNA of the CDR3 is TGTGCCACCAGTGAATCGATACAGGTCCCAGAGACCCAGTACTTC.

V gene TRBV13 combines with J gene TRBJ2-1, with 7 bases matching TRBD2. CDR3 length: 17 residues. V dropped 0 bases and J dropped 8; count of bases not matched to a gene: 13. CDR1 is PRHDT and CDR2 is FYEKMQ in the germline V gene (reference sequence). The CDR3 region has the DNA TGTGCCAGCAGCTTAGGGTCTAGCGGTCCTCGGGGGGATGAGCAGTTCTTC. Protein: CASSLGSSGPRGDEQFF.

The genes are TRBV3-1 (or the pseudogene TRBV3-2) and TRBJ2-3; the D gene is possibly TRBD1 (5 bases). From germline, CDR1 is LGHDT and CDR2 YNNKEL (reference sequence). V was cut by 1 base and J by 2 bases, with 10 bases left in between. The CDR3 spans 15 residues. The CDR3 protein is CASSQGGYPTDTQYF. CDR3 coding DNA: TGTGCCAGCAGCCAAGGGGGCTACCCCACAGATACGCAGTATTTT.

This chain joins TRBV14 and TRBJ2-6; 9 bases are shared with TRBD1. CDR1 and CDR2 (germline): SGHDN, FVKESK. V shed 1 base, J shed 4 bases, and the junction held 5 bases outside the gene matches. CDR3 length equals 17 residues. The CDR3 loop is CASSQGQGVWGANVLTF. In DNA form, the CDR3 reads TGTGCCAGCAGCCAAGGACAGGGGGTTTGGGGGGCCAACGTCCTGACTTTC.

The J gene is TRBJ1-3, the V gene TRBV14; perhaps TRBD1 as D (5 bases). The germline CDR1 and CDR2 sequences are SGHDN and FVKESK. The V gene lost 0 bases and the J gene lost 5 bases, with 11 bases spanning the gap. The CDR3 covers 15 residues. The CDR3 spells CASSQEGDRRNTIYF. DNA for the CDR3: TGTGCCAGCAGCCAAGAAGGGGACCGACGAAACACCATATATTTT.

CDR3 region: CASSSGLAGGGEQFF. For the CDR3, the DNA is TGTGCCAGCAGCTCTGGACTAGCGGGAGGGGGTGAGCAGTTCTTC. V usage is TRBV13 and J usage is TRBJ2-1, with 15 bases lining up with TRBD2. Unmatched junction bases numbered 4, after V lost 4 bases and J lost 9 bases. This CDR3 is 15 amino acids long. CDR1 and CDR2 (germline): PRHDT, FYEKMQ (reference sequence).

The chain couples TRBV18 to TRBJ2-3; 10 positions agree with TRBD1. Germline V gene sequence: CDR1 KGHSH, CDR2 LQKENI. J lost 4 bases, V lost 0 bases, and 10 bases had no gene match. CDR3 length: 18 amino acids. The CDR3 spells CASSPPNWDRGLADTQYF. The DNA of the CDR3 is TGTGCCAGCTCACCACCCAATTGGGACAGGGGTCTCGCAGATACGCAGTATTTT.

CDR3 coding DNA: TGTGCCAGCAGCCCGGCCGGGGCGGGCCAAGAGACCCAGTACTTC. It translates to CASSPAGAGQETQYF. The V gene is TRBV3-1 (or the pseudogene TRBV3-2), the J gene TRBJ2-5; D possibly uses TRBD1 or TRBD2 (5 bases each). This CDR3 spans 15 amino acids. The germline V gene encodes CDR1 LGHDT and CDR2 YNNKEL (reference sequence). V gave up 4 bases and J gave up 1 base, with 13 bases separating them.

The CDR3 spells CASSPPSVIDYEQYF. CDR3 in DNA: TGTGCCAGCAGTCCCCCTTCTGTGATAGACTACGAGCAGTACTTC. The rearrangement joins TRBV7-9 to TRBJ2-7, with unresolved D. The germline V gene encodes CDR1 SEHNR and CDR2 FQNEAQ (reference sequence). CDR3 length: 15 residues. V lost 6 bases, J lost 3 bases, and 18 bases lay in between.

The chain recombines TRBV6-5 with TRBJ1-5, with D perhaps matching TRBD1 (5 bases). Trimming removed 8 bases from V and 0 bases from J, with 8 bases in between. This CDR3 is 13 amino acids long. Germline-derived CDR1 and CDR2 are MNHEY and SVGAGI. This CDR3 reads CASSQGSNQPQHF. In DNA, the CDR3 is TGTGCCAGCTCCCAGGGTAGCAATCAGCCCCAGCATTTT.

V and J are TRBV5-1 and TRBJ2-2, with TRBD1 matching 7 bases. The germline V gene encodes CDR1 SGHRS and CDR2 YFSETQ. The ends lost 3 bases at V and 5 bases at J; junction bases unmatched: 13. The CDR3 consists of 17 residues. As DNA, the CDR3 is TGCGCCAGCAGCTACCGACTTGACAGGGTTGGTACCGGGGAGCTGTTTTTT. Translated: CASSYRLDRVGTGELFF.

V is TRBV7-9 and J is TRBJ2-3, with D tentatively TRBD1 or TRBD2 (5 bases each). Germline loops: CDR1 SEHNR, CDR2 FQNEAQ (reference sequence). The CDR3 is made up of 15 amino acids. The V end lost 8 bases, the J end lost 2 bases, and 17 bases lay between the germline ends. CDR3 nucleotides: TGTGCCAGCGGCAGCATGAGGGGCCCCACAGATACGCAGTATTTT. Translating gives CASGSMRGPTDTQYF.

V and J are TRBV5-5 and TRBJ2-2; unclear D gene. Trimming removed 2 bases at V and 6 bases at J, with 8 bases between. This CDR3 comprises 13 residues. Germline assignment: CDR1 SGHKS and CDR2 YYEKEE (reference sequence). CDR3 sequence (DNA): TGTGCCAGCAGCTTTTCGGGCGCCGGGGAGCTGTTTTTT. Translated: CASSFSGAGELFF.

This chain links TRBV19 with TRBJ2-1; D is uncertain. With 5 bases removed from V and 7 bases from J, the gap between germline ends came to 15 bases. In germline, CDR1 is LNHDA, CDR2 SQIVND (reference sequence). CDR3 length equals 14 residues. DNA for the CDR3: TGTGCCAGTAGTGGAAGGTCTGTGATAAATGAGCAGTTCTTC. Translated: CASSGRSVINEQFF.

The chain recombines TRBV9 with TRBJ2-7; D possibly corresponds to TRBD1 (5 bases). The CDR3 runs to 14 residues. V shed 3 bases and J shed 2 bases, with 12 bases lying between them. The V gene's germline CDR1 is SGDLS and CDR2 YYNGEE. The CDR3 bases are TGTGCCAGCAGCGCCCAGGGTTTTCCCTACGAGCAGTACTTC. Translating gives CASSAQGFPYEQYF.

There are a few counts of this clone. The chain couples TRBV4-2 to TRBJ1-1; unclear D gene. The germline gives CDR1 LGHNA, CDR2 YNFKEQ. The CDR3 consists of 11 residues. Trimming cost V 1 base and J 9 bases, with 6 bases left between them. DNA of the CDR3: TGTGCCAGCAGCCAAGGACTGCAAGCTTTCTTT. This translates into CASSQGLQAFF.

J is TRBJ2-2 and V is TRBV28; 8 bases map to TRBD2. V shed 2 bases and J 0 bases; nucleotides not matched to a gene: 11. The CDR3 has 19 amino acids. In germline, CDR1 is MDHEN, CDR2 SYDVKM. CDR3 in DNA: TGTGCCAGCAGTTTACGCGGCAACATAGCGGGGTCGAACACCGGGGAGCTGTTTTTT. It is translated as CASSLRGNIAGSNTGELFF.